This TCR beta chain is drawn from a study of CD8 T cells in ankylosing spondylitis. Whole-study findings and limits: What appeared characteristic of ankylosing spondylitis blood was a TCR beta motif of several highly homologous variants. Disease-linked clones reportedly showed significant enrichment in matched ankylosing spondylitis synovial fluid. With a CD8+ phenotype, disease-linked clones were relatively rare in peripheral blood. Some motif variants had been reported before (in reactive arthritis synovial fluid and blood).

Of note for this clonotype: Antigen unknown.

Quantitative 5'-RACE was performed with molecular barcodes, and it yielded the TCR beta libraries. In TCRdb, the 5' RACE reads were re-called with MiXCR into one record per CDR3 protein. This sample carries fewer than 750,000 distinct CDR3 sequences, over 15% of them seen once, and the ten largest clones take 15% to 20%. V lost 1 base and J lost 4, with 6 bases in between. The germline V gene has CDR1 KGHDR and CDR2 SFDVKD. The CDR3 spans 13 residues. This receptor was identified in a male donor with ankylosing spondylitis. Sequencing used blood, either unsorted or a sorted T cell fraction (not recorded which). The chain is built from TRBV24-1 and TRBJ2-5, with no clear D. The CDR3 loop reads CATSDFPGETQYF. The CDR3 bases are TGTGCCACCAGTGATTTTCCCGGAGAGACCCAGTACTTC.